This T cell receptor (beta chain) was identified in a study of cytomegalovirus exposure and HLA in healthy donors. As to this clone: Its cognate antigen is unknown.

V lost 5 bases to trimming and J lost 2 bases, with 12 bases between them. In germline, CDR1 is MDHEN, CDR2 SYDVKM. The CDR3 is made up of 14 amino acids. This PCR relied on a set of 60 Vbeta primers and 13 Jbeta primers. Produced via immunoSEQ multiplex PCR; TCRdb's table is partial and in-frame only. Among fewer than 150,000 clones listed, 80% were seen once. Findings and caveats of the study: Cytomegalovirus status was reportedly diagnosed by the classifier with high sensitivity and specificity.

Sequenced material: PBMCs. The TCR sequence derives from a male donor in good health and CMV-seronegative. The V gene is TRBV28, the J gene TRBJ1-2, with D unclear. The CDR3: CASSPPLRNYGYTF. CDR3 coding DNA: TGTGCCAGCAGTCCCCCGTTGCGCAACTATGGCTACACCTTC.